A single sample gave rise to the 16 T cell receptor beta chains below, sequenced in a study of CD4 T cells in relation to SARS-CoV-2 and coronaviruses. Some clones are missing from TCRdb's copy, which holds only in-frame ones; the method was immunoSEQ multiplex PCR. The sample has around 16,000 clones, approximately 80% seen once. CD4+ T cells from unexposed donors were obtained before the COVID-19 pandemic (2011-2018). CD4+ T cells were isolated from the cells after around 11 days of culture. No cognate antigen is known for these TCRs. The sample comprised CD4+ T cells from PBMCs, cultured in vitro. These receptors were collected from a human donor in good health.

V gene TRBV3-1 (or the pseudogene TRBV3-2) combines with J gene TRBJ1-2; D is unresolved. Trimming pared 2 bases from V and 0 bases from J, leaving 7 bases between. Germline-derived CDR1 and CDR2 are LGHDT and YNNKEL (reference sequence). The CDR3 extends over 14 amino acids. The CDR3 DNA sequence: TGTGCCAGCAGCCAAACTATAGCTAACTATGGCTACACCTTC. As protein: CASSQTIANYGYTF.

The chain recombines TRBV5-1 with TRBJ1-2, with no clear D. CDR3 length equals 15 residues. Trimming pared 1 base from V and 5 bases from J, leaving 15 bases between. The germline CDR1 and CDR2 sequences are SGHRS and YFSETQ. CDR3 protein: CASSLSERRPYGYTF. The CDR3 DNA sequence: TGCGCCAGCAGCTTGAGTGAACGGCGCCCATATGGCTACACCTTC.

V usage is TRBV7-9 and J usage is TRBJ1-2; maybe TRBD1 (5 bases). The CDR3 is 12 amino acids. The V and J ends lost 3 bases and 8 bases respectively, with 10 bases between them. The V gene's germline CDR1 is SEHNR and CDR2 FQNEAQ (reference sequence). The CDR3 sequence is CASSFRDGGYTF. CDR3 DNA sequence: TGTGCCAGCAGCTTCAGGGATGGCGGCTACACCTTC.

The V gene is TRBV18, the J gene TRBJ1-4; no clear D. The V end was cut by 1 base, the J end by 0 bases, with 6 bases between. The CDR3 has 15 residues. Looked up from germline, CDR1 is KGHSH and CDR2 is LQKENI. Here the CDR3 DNA reads TGTGCCAGCTCACCACGGGGTGCAACTAATGAAAAACTGTTTTTT. This sequence encodes CASSPRGATNEKLFF.

The rearrangement links TRBV11-2 to TRBJ1-4; D might be TRBD1 (6 bases). The germline CDR1 and CDR2 sequences are SGHAT and FQNNGV. The V end was cut by 5 bases, the J end by 3 bases, with 13 bases between. This CDR3 is 15 amino acids long. CDR3 protein: CASSGRGFANEKLFF. The CDR3 region has the DNA TGTGCCAGCAGCGGCAGGGGCTTCGCTAATGAAAAACTGTTTTTT.

Comments on this clone: A far more abundant clone sits one base away, making this likely a read error. The genes are TRBV5-6 and TRBJ1-1; the match to TRBD1 covers 7 bases. Trimming took 4 bases from V and 0 from J; bases not matched to a gene: 3. This CDR3 is built from 14 residues. Germline V CDR1 and CDR2: SGHDT, YYEEEE. CDR3 DNA sequence: TGTGCCAGCAGCCTGGGACAGATGAACACTGAAGCTTTCTTT. Translating it yields CASSLGQMNTEAFF.

CDR3 residues: CASSSGQGRVQFF. The CDR3 region has the DNA TGTGCCAGCAGTTCGGGACAGGGCAGGGTGCAGTTCTTC. The chain has TRBV2 and TRBJ2-1, with TRBD1 matching 9 bases. The CDR3 has 13 residues. From germline, CDR1 is SNHLY and CDR2 FYNNEI. The junction had 8 bases not matched to a gene; V was cut back by 5 bases and J by 12 bases.

The V and J genes are TRBV2 and TRBJ1-6; D unclear. Trimming removed 5 bases at V and 10 bases at J, with 18 bases between. Germline V gene lookup returns CDR1 SNHLY and CDR2 FYNNEI. There are 15 residues in the CDR3. CDR3 sequence: CASSLKTASGSPLHF. The CDR3 DNA follows: TGTGCCAGCAGTCTTAAAACAGCCTCCGGGTCACCCCTCCACTTT.

V and J are TRBV24-1 and TRBJ1-5; unclear D gene. V lost 9 bases to trimming and J lost 5 bases, with 16 bases between them. There are 14 residues in the CDR3. CDR1 is KGHDR, CDR2 SFDVKD, per germline. The CDR3 loop is CATRVPTSDQPQHF. CDR3 DNA: TGTGCCACCCGGGTTCCAACGAGCGATCAGCCCCAGCATTTT.

This clone was seen only a few times. The rearrangement links TRBV6-5 to TRBJ2-3, with TRBD2 identical over 12 bases. Germline V CDR1 and CDR2: MNHEY, SVGAGI. The CDR3 has 16 residues. V shed 2 bases and J 4 bases; nucleotides not matched to a gene: 4. CDR3 residues: CASSYLGLAGPDTQYF. As DNA, the CDR3 is TGTGCCAGCAGTTACCTGGGACTAGCGGGTCCAGATACGCAGTATTTT.

The V call is TRBV5-4, the J call TRBJ2-6; D is ambiguous. Germline V gene data show CDR1 as SGHNT and CDR2 as YYREEE (reference sequence). This CDR3 has 17 amino acids. The V end lost 0 bases, the J end lost 0 bases, and 10 bases lay between the germline ends. This chain's CDR3 is CASSLAPGTSGANVLTF. CDR3 nucleotide sequence: TGTGCCAGCAGCTTGGCCCCAGGCACCTCTGGGGCCAACGTCCTGACTTTC.

This chain links TRBV4-1 with TRBJ1-4; D unclear. The V gene's germline CDR1 is MGHRA and CDR2 YSYEKL. This CDR3 comprises 14 residues. Trimming took 2 bases from V and 3 from J, leaving 7 bases between them. The CDR3 here is CASSQIVPNEKLFF. The CDR3 DNA is TGCGCCAGCAGCCAAATAGTCCCTAATGAAAAACTGTTTTTT.

As to this clone: One junction end disagrees with the germline gene, perhaps due to a read error. The rearrangement uses TRBV12-3 or TRBV12-4 and TRBJ2-7; 7 bases match TRBD2. This CDR3 is built from 11 residues. The CDR3 DNA reads as TGTGCCAGCAGTTTAGGGACTAGTCCTGACTTC. It is translated as CASSLGTSPDF.

This rearrangement joins TRBV11-2 to TRBJ2-7; no clear D gene. CDR1 is SGHAT, CDR2 FQNNGV, per germline. The length of the CDR3 is 14 residues. Trimming pared 3 bases from V and 0 bases from J, leaving 9 bases between. The CDR3 DNA reads as TGTGCCAGCAGCTTGGCCCGAAGCTCCTACGAGCAGTACTTC. Translated, it gives CASSLARSSYEQYF.

This chain connects TRBV11-3 to TRBJ2-3, with 7 bases lining up with TRBD2. The V segment lost 2 bases and the J segment 4 bases; nucleotides outside the gene matches: 9. CDR1 and CDR2 (germline): SGHNT, YENEEA. The CDR3 covers 16 residues. The CDR3 coding sequence is TGTGCCAGCAGCTTATCGCGCGGGAGTGCCGCAGATACGCAGTATTTT. This encodes CASSLSRGSAADTQYF.

The chain employs TRBV3-1 (or the pseudogene TRBV3-2) and TRBJ2-1; tentatively, D is TRBD1 or TRBD2 (5 bases each). The CDR3 is 12 amino acids. Germline V lookup: CDR1 LGHDT, CDR2 YNNKEL (reference sequence). Trimming took off 1 base at V and 12 bases at J, with 10 bases between the two ends. As DNA, the CDR3 is TGTGCCAGCAGCCAAGGGGGGAGCTCGCAGTTCTTC. This sequence encodes CASSQGGSSQFF.